This record covers a single T cell receptor (beta chain). The CDR3 contains 16 residues. Germline V gene sequence: CDR1 MNHEY, CDR2 SVGAGI. The V gene lost 3 bases and the J gene lost 3 bases, with 14 bases spanning the gap. This sample was included in a study of blood T cell repertoires in COVID-19. Study background: Spain, Italy and the United States supplied samples that represented acute and convalescent COVID-19.

The method was immunoSEQ multiplex PCR; TCRdb's version includes in-frame clones alone and lacks a portion of them. The sample contains a few hundred thousand clones, approximately 80% of which appear only once. Sequencing was done on a sample of peripheral blood. V gene TRBV6-5 combines with J gene TRBJ2-2, with D possibly being TRBD2 (5 bases). This sequence was found in a woman younger than 35 with acute or convalescent COVID-19. The CDR3 nucleotides are TGTGCCAGCAGTTATACCGCGGGTGCAGACACCGGGGAGCTGTTTTTT. Translation: CASSYTAGADTGELFF.